The T cell receptor (beta chain) under discussion was sequenced for a study of T cells in Graves' hyperthyroidism and ophthalmopathy. Authors of the study amplified TCR beta CDR3 regions from RNA transcripts. Using the HTBI primer set, a first-round RT-PCR was run on the TCR CDR3. TCRdb reprocessed the multiplex PCR reads with MiXCR, giving one entry per CDR3 protein. The sample has approximately 600,000 distinct CDR3 sequences; more than 13% are singletons. The sequence was collected from a woman aged 18-29 years with Graves' ophthalmopathy. Sequenced input: blood.

The DNA for the CDR3 is TGTGCCACCAGCAGAGATTGTCCCTCCATGCGGTTGACTGGAAACACCATATATTTT. It yields the protein CATSRDCPSMRLTGNTIYF. The chain recombines TRBV15 with TRBJ1-3; D gene ambiguous. CDR3 length: 19 amino acids. Looked up from germline, CDR1 is LNHNV and CDR2 is YYDKDF (reference sequence). Trimming took 0 bases from V and 2 from J, leaving 20 bases between them.